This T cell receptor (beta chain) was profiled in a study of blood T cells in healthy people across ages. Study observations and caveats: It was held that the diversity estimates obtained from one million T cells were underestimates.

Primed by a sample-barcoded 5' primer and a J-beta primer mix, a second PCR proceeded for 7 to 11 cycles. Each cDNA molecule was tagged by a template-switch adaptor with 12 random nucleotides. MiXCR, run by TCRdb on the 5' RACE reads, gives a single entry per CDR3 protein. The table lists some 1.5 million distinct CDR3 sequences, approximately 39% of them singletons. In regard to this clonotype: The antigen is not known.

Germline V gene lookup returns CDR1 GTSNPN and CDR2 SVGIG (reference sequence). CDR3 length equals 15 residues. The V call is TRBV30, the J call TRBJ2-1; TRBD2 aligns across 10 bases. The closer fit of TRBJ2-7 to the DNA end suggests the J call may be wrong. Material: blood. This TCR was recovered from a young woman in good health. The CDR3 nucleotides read TGTGCCTGGAGGTCAGCTAGCGGGGGCTACAATGAGCAGTACTTC. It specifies CAWRSASGGYNEQYF.